The 21 T cell receptor beta chains below all came from one sample that was sequenced in a study of Tregs in tolerant kidney transplant recipients (dated by TCRdb to between 2019 and 2020). Library construction relied on the immunoSEQ multiplex PCR assay. This immuneACCESS table, as held by TCRdb, lists in-frame sequences with V and J called but not all clones. Of the missing ones, under half trace to an unresolved V gene in checked studies; the others have no known cause. This sample holds 75,000 to 100,000 clones; roughly 92% were observed only once. Together, the top ten hold over 3.5% of the sample. Sample: CD8+ T cells from blood. The receptors come from a human donor in good health.

The chain has TRBV7-8 and TRBJ2-5, with TRBD2 identical over 8 bases. V shed 1 base and J 2 bases; nucleotides not matched to a gene: 6. In germline, CDR1 is SGHVS, CDR2 FQNEAQ. This CDR3 is 16 amino acids long. CDR3 in amino acids: CASSLEPGGEQETQYF. For the CDR3, the DNA is TGTGCCAGCAGCTTAGAACCGGGGGGGGAGCAAGAGACCCAGTACTTC. The variable domain in full, with the rest retrieved from reference TRBV7-8 and TRBJ2-5, is GAGVSQSPRYKVAKRGQDVALRCDPISGHVSLFWYQQALGQGPEFLTYFQNEAQLDKSGLPSDRFFAERPEGSVSTLKIQRTQQEDSAVYLCASSLEPGGEQETQYFGPGTRLLVL.

The V and J genes are TRBV19 and TRBJ2-5; a weak D match, TRBD1 (5 bases). V was trimmed by 5 bases and J by 5 bases, leaving 18 bases between them. This CDR3 has 15 residues. The germline CDR1 and CDR2 sequences are LNHDA and SQIVND (reference sequence). CDR3 nucleotides: TGTGCCAGTAGTTTTTTATTGGGGCCGAGGGAGACCCAGTACTTC. Its translation is CASSFLLGPRETQYF.

This CDR3 is CASSWTGQGQPQHF. As DNA, the CDR3 is TGTGCCAGCAGTTGGACAGGGCAGGGACAGCCCCAGCATTTT. The V and J genes are TRBV27 and TRBJ1-5; 8 bases map to TRBD1. From germline, CDR1 is MNHEY and CDR2 SMNVEV (reference sequence). V trimming: 4 bases; J trimming: 7 bases; junction bases outside the gene matches: 6. This CDR3 is built from 14 residues.

The chain joins TRBV5-4 to TRBJ2-7; D not certain. The CDR3 loop spans 13 amino acids. Trimming pared 0 bases from V and 0 bases from J, leaving 4 bases between. Germline loops: CDR1 SGHNT, CDR2 YYREEE (reference sequence). CDR3 sequence reads: CASSLDLSYEQYF. The CDR3 DNA follows: TGTGCCAGCAGCTTGGACCTCTCCTACGAGCAGTACTTC.

This clone has a handful of counts. The gene calls are TRBV4-1 and TRBJ2-2, with D perhaps matching TRBD2 (5 bases). Germline V gene sequence: CDR1 MGHRA, CDR2 YSYEKL. The germline V and J ends were trimmed by 1 base and 8 bases, with 14 bases remaining between them. This CDR3 is 15 amino acids long. The CDR3 sequence: CASSQGGSKAGELFF. In DNA, the CDR3 is TGCGCCAGCAGCCAAGGAGGGAGCAAGGCGGGGGAGCTGTTTTTT.

V gene TRBV5-6 combines with J gene TRBJ2-7; the D is unclear. The CDR3 extends over 14 amino acids. The ends were cut back, 4 bases at V and 1 base at J, with 12 bases in the middle. Per the germline V gene, CDR1 is SGHDT and CDR2 is YYEEEE. CDR3 nucleotide sequence: TGTGCCAGCAGCATTCCGGATGGTTCCTACGAGCAGTACTTC. This codes for CASSIPDGSYEQYF.

The CDR3 region is CASSLGSGYNEQFF. CDR3 DNA sequence: TGTGCCAGCAGTTTAGGTAGCGGCTACAATGAGCAGTTCTTC. The chain recombines TRBV6-5 with TRBJ2-1, with D possibly matching TRBD2 (6 bases). CDR3 size: 14 residues. V lost 4 bases and J 3 bases, leaving 10 bases between the germline ends. Germline V gene lookup returns CDR1 MNHEY and CDR2 SVGAGI.

The V gene is TRBV30, the J gene TRBJ2-7; 11 bases match TRBD1. V lost 2 bases and J lost 7; bases outside the gene matches: 7. The CDR3 loop spans 14 amino acids. The germline V gene has CDR1 GTSNPN and CDR2 SVGIG (reference sequence). The CDR3 loop reads CAWSLGQGAPEQYF. Here the CDR3 DNA reads TGTGCCTGGAGTCTAGGACAGGGGGCGCCGGAGCAGTACTTC.

The rearrangement links TRBV4-2 to TRBJ1-1; no definite D call. Germline-derived CDR1 and CDR2 are LGHNA and YNFKEQ. The CDR3 is 14 residues long. The V end was cut by 2 bases, the J end by 1 base, with 8 bases between. As DNA, the CDR3 is TGTGCCAGCAGCCAATTGGATGGGAACACTGAAGCTTTCTTT. Translation gives CASSQLDGNTEAFF.

This chain connects TRBV4-2 to TRBJ2-1, with 8 positions matching TRBD2. The V segment lost 0 bases and the J segment 2 bases; nucleotides outside the gene matches: 6. The CDR3 runs 17 residues. CDR1 is LGHNA and CDR2 is YNFKEQ in the germline V gene. The CDR3 is CASSQDPASGPYNEQFF. Written as DNA, the CDR3 is TGTGCCAGCAGCCAAGATCCGGCTAGCGGGCCCTACAATGAGCAGTTCTTC.

As for this clone: A junction boundary mismatches the germline segment, possibly from a read error. The gene calls are TRBV10-3 and TRBJ2-2; the D gene is possibly TRBD2 (6 bases). This CDR3 has 16 residues. The V gene's germline CDR1 is ENHRY and CDR2 SYGVKD. The CDR3 sequence: CATSASETANTGELFF. CDR3 nucleotides: TGTGCCACCAGTGCTAGCGAAACAGCGAACACCGGGGAGCTGTTTTTT.

The chain carries TRBV29-1 and TRBJ1-1; 12 bases align to TRBD1. CDR1 and CDR2 from the germline V gene are SQVTM and ANQGSEA. This CDR3 has 15 residues. Trimming cost V 7 bases and J 5 bases; bases outside gene matches: 11. CDR3 sequence (DNA): TGCAGCGCAGCCGGGACAGGGGGCGTTTGGACTGAAGCTTTCTTT. It encodes CSAAGTGGVWTEAFF.

V usage is TRBV5-6 and J usage is TRBJ2-7; TRBD1 matches at 7 bases. Trimming cost V 2 bases and J 2 bases; bases outside gene matches: 1. Germline V gives CDR1 SGHDT, CDR2 YYEEEE. CDR3 length equals 13 residues. The CDR3 DNA reads TGTGCCAGCAGCTTCGGACAGGCCTACGAGCAGTACTTC. This sequence encodes CASSFGQAYEQYF. Full variable domain (rest looked up from reference TRBV5-6 and TRBJ2-7): DAGVTQSPTHLIKTRGQQVTLRCSPKSGHDTVSWYQQALGQGPQFIFQYYEEEERQRGNFPDRFSGHQFPNYSSELNVNALLLGDSALYLCASSFGQAYEQYFGPGTRLTVT.

This CDR3 reads CAIGLTGRADTQYF. The CDR3 DNA is TGTGCCATCGGCCTCACGGGTCGGGCAGATACGCAGTATTTT. The J gene is TRBJ2-3, the V gene TRBV10-3; D is uncertain. CDR3 length: 14 residues. CDR1 is ENHRY, CDR2 SYGVKD, per germline. V was clipped by 8 bases and J by 4 bases, with 16 bases between them.

This chain links TRBV5-4 with TRBJ1-4, with TRBD1 matching over 12 bases. The germline CDR1 and CDR2 sequences are SGHNT and YYREEE (reference sequence). This CDR3 is built from 16 residues. The ends lost 4 bases at V and 5 bases at J; junction bases unmatched: 6. CDR3 sequence (DNA): TGTGCCAGCAGCGTCGGGACAGGGGGCCGGAATGAAAAACTGTTTTTT. This gives the protein CASSVGTGGRNEKLFF. Full variable domain (rest looked up from reference TRBV5-4 and TRBJ1-4): ETGVTQSPTHLIKTRGQQVTLRCSSQSGHNTVSWYQQALGQGPQFIFQYYREEENGRGNFPPRFSGLQFPNYSSELNVNALELDDSALYLCASSVGTGGRNEKLFFGSGTQLSVL.

V gene TRBV9 combines with J gene TRBJ2-5; D possibly corresponds to TRBD2 (7 bases). CDR1 and CDR2 (germline): SGDLS, YYNGEE. The CDR3 covers 14 residues. Trimming left V 6 bases short and J 0 bases short, with 12 bases between. The CDR3 coding sequence is TGTGCCAGCACGGGGGGCGGGTACCAAGAGACCCAGTACTTC. Residues: CASTGGGYQETQYF.

The chain combines TRBV7-6 with TRBJ2-5, with no clear D. Germline V lookup: CDR1 SGHVS, CDR2 FNYEAQ. Between the trimmed V and J ends, which lost 1 base and 9 bases, there was a span of 18 bases. CDR3 length: 15 amino acids. CDR3 sequence: CASSLGALGLPSQYF. Written as DNA, the CDR3 is TGTGCCAGCAGCTTAGGTGCGCTAGGCCTTCCGTCCCAGTACTTC.

J is TRBJ2-7 and V is TRBV5-6, with TRBD1 matching over 7 bases. The germline gives CDR1 SGHDT, CDR2 YYEEEE. This CDR3 has 13 residues. With V trimmed by 7 bases and J by 1 base, 5 bases remained unmatched. The DNA for the CDR3 is TGTGCCAGCCTTCCACAGGGGTCCTACGAGCAGTACTTC. This sequence encodes CASLPQGSYEQYF.

The CDR3 spells CASSHRAQREPQHF. In DNA form, the CDR3 reads TGTGCCAGCAGTCACCGGGCCCAGCGGGAGCCCCAGCATTTT. This chain connects TRBV6-5 to TRBJ1-5; D ambiguous. This CDR3 contains 14 residues. The V end was cut by 5 bases, the J end by 8 bases, with 16 bases between. CDR1 and CDR2 from the germline V gene are MNHEY and SVGAGI.

The chain recombines TRBV5-1 with TRBJ1-3; possible D gene TRBD1, 5 bases. There are 18 residues in the CDR3. Per germline, CDR1 SGHRS and CDR2 YFSETQ. The V gene lost 3 bases and the J gene lost 0 bases, with 19 bases spanning the gap. CDR3 protein: CASSWNTLGTDSGNTIYF. CDR3 nucleotide sequence: TGCGCCAGCAGCTGGAACACGCTCGGGACGGACTCTGGAAACACCATATATTTT.

CDR3 loop: CASSGQFNQPQHF. The CDR3 nucleotides read TGTGCCAGCTCCGGACAGTTCAATCAGCCCCAGCATTTT. The rearrangement links TRBV27 to TRBJ1-5, with D tentatively TRBD1 (6 bases). Germline V gene data show CDR1 as MNHEY and CDR2 as SMNVEV (reference sequence). V lost 8 bases, J lost 3 bases, and 11 bases lay in between. The CDR3 sequence is 13 residues long.